This T cell receptor beta chain appears in the sequencing data of a study of T cell responses to AZD1222 COVID-19 vaccine. Whole-study findings and limits: It should be noted that donors were predominantly white British and more often female, and clonal diversity was possibly underestimated. Baseline seropositives among AZD1222 recipients totaled only five or six. Nearly half of spike-specific TCRs reportedly target unmutated variant regions.

The germline gives CDR1 SGHVS, CDR2 FQNEAQ. This CDR3 comprises 18 residues. Between the trimmed V and J ends, which lost 4 bases and 1 base, there was a span of 22 bases. This clone was seen a single time. Antigen: not known. Clones were read by immunoSEQ multiplex PCR, and TCRdb kept only the in-frame ones, dropping some. This sample has approximately 110,000 clones, with over 80% found just once. The chain couples TRBV7-8 to TRBJ1-1; the D gene is possibly TRBD1 (5 bases). The material sequenced was peripheral blood, taken 28 days after the second AZD1222 dose. This receptor was identified in an adult who received the AZD1222 COVID-19 vaccine. The CDR3 DNA follows: TGTGCCAGCAGCTCAAACCAGACGGAGGGACGTAGGAACACTGAAGCTTTCTTT. Translating it yields CASSSNQTEGRRNTEAFF.